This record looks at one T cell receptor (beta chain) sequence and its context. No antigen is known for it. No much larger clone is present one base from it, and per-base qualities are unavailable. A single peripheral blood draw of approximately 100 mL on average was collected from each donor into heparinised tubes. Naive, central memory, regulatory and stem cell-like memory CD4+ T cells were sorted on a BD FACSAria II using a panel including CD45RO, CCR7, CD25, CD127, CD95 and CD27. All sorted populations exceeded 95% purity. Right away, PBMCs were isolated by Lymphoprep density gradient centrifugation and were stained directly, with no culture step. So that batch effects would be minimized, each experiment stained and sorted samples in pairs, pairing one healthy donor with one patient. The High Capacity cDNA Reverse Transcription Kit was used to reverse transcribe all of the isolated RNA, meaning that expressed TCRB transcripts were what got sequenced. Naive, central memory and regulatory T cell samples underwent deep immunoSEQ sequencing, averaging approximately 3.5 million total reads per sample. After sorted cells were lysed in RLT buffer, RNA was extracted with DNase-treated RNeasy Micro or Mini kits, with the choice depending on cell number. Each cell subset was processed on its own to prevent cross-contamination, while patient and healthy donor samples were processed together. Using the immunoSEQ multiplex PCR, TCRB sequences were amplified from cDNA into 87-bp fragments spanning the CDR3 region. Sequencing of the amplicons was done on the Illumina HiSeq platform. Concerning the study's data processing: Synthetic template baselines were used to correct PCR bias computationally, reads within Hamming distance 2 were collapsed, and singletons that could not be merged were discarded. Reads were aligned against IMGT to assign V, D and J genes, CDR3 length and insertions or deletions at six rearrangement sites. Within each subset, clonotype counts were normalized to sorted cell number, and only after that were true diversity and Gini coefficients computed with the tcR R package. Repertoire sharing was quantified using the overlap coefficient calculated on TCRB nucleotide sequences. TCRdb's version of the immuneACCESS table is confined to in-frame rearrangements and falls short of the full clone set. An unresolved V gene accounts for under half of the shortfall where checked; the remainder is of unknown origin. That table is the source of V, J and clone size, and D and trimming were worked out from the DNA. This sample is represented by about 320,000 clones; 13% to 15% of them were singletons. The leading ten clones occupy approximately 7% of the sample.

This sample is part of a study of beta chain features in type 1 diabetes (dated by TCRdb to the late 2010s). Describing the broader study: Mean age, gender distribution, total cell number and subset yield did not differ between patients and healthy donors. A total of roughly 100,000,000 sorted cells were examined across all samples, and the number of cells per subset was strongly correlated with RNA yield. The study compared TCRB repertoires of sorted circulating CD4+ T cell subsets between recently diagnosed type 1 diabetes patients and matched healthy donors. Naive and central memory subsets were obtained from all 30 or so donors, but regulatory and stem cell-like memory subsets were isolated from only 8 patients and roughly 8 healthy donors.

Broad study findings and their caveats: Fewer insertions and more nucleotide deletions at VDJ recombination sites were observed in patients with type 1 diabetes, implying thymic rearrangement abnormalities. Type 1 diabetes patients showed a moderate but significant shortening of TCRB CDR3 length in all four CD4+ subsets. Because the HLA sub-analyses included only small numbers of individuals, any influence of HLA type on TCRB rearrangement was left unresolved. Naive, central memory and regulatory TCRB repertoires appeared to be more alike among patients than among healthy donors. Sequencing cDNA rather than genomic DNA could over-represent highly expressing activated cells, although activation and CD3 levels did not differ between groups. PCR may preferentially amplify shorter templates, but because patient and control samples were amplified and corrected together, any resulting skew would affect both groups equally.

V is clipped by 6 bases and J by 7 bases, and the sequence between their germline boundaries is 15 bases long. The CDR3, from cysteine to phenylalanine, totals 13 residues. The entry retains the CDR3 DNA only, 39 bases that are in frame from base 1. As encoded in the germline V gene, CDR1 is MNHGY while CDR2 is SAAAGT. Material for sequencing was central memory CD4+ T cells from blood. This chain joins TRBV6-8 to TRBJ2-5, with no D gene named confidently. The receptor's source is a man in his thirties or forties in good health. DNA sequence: TGTGCCAGCAGCTCTACCGATTCGGGGACCCAGTACTTC. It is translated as CASSSTDSGTQYF.